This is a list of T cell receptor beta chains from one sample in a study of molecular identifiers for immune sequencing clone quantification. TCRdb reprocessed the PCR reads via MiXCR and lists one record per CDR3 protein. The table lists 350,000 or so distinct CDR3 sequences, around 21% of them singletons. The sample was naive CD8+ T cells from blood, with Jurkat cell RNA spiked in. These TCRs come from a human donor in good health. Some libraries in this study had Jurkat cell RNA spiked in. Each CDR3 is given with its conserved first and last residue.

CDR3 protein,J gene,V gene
CASSQRQANTDAQYF,TRBJ2-3,TRBV4-1
CASSQDLTGEISGANVLTF,TRBJ2-6,TRBV4-3
CASSEVGLRYEQYF,TRBJ2-7,TRBV6-1
CASSSQIDRGGYTQYF,TRBJ2-3,TRBV12-3/TRBV12-4
CSAQGIEGALYEQYF,TRBJ2-7,TRBV20-1
CSVTGENEKLFF,TRBJ1-4,TRBV29-1
CASSLPAGGPNNEQFF,TRBJ2-1,TRBV12-3/TRBV12-4
CASSLRGMVTDTQYF,TRBJ2-3,TRBV6-5
CASSQGLGGPSGYEQYF,TRBJ2-7,TRBV4-1
CASSLDAVLGTDTQYF,TRBJ2-3,TRBV5-4
CASSLGGGLQETQYF,TRBJ2-5,TRBV12-3/TRBV12-4
CASSEGGSSGNTIYF,TRBJ1-3,TRBV10-2
CASSLLTVSHHEKLFF,TRBJ1-4,TRBV7-6
CASSQDVKASVETQYF,TRBJ2-5,TRBV4-1
CSVEVLAGGNEQYF,TRBJ2-7,TRBV29-1
CASTPSGNTGELFF,TRBJ2-2,TRBV12-3/TRBV12-4
CASSQVWANTGELFF,TRBJ2-2,TRBV4-3
CASSEWSGLNQPQHF,TRBJ1-5,TRBV10-2
CASSLGTAYNSPLHF,TRBJ1-6,TRBV27
CASSPLDRNMNTEAFF,TRBJ1-1,TRBV27
CASSQGPSGNYEQYF,TRBJ2-7,TRBV7-9
CASSPTTWGASVNTGELFF,TRBJ2-2,TRBV27
CASSQEQGAYTGAFF,TRBJ1-1,TRBV4-3
CASSLIQSAGDEQFF,TRBJ2-1,TRBV5-1
CASSLNRLGNTGELFF,TRBJ2-2,TRBV7-6
CASSLQGGDEQFF,TRBJ2-1,TRBV5-1
CASSPGTRRTETQYF,TRBJ2-5,TRBV3-1
CASSEWGTAGSYEQYF,TRBJ2-7,TRBV2
CSARDPTRVLVDTQYF,TRBJ2-3,TRBV20-1
CASSLDVGPSYEQYF,TRBJ2-7,TRBV4-3
CAGSSPSQTYGYTF,TRBJ1-2,TRBV27
CASSSGLGTGELFF,TRBJ2-2,TRBV28
CASSLRQGAVEQYF,TRBJ2-7,TRBV4-1
CASSIYDTEAFF,TRBJ1-1,TRBV19
CASSPWTGGNEQFF,TRBJ2-1,TRBV11-2
CSARDAGTVEETQYF,TRBJ2-5,TRBV20-1
CATSLSPSGANVLTF,TRBJ2-6,TRBV15
CASSYSGGPQETQYF,TRBJ2-5,TRBV7-6
CAVGGGNNEQFF,TRBJ2-1,TRBV24-1
CASMEGSGANVLTF,TRBJ2-6,TRBV27
CASSITGGMNTEAFF,TRBJ1-1,TRBV19
CASSPPTPGLAVTALGDEQFF,TRBJ2-1,TRBV7-2
CASSLGVETDTQYF,TRBJ2-3,TRBV5-6
CASSYDHGQGSGELFF,TRBJ2-2,TRBV6-2/TRBV6-3
CASSMAGKGRDAEAFF,TRBJ1-1,TRBV28
CASSYKRRGSYEQYF,TRBJ2-7,TRBV6-5
CASLTADRANYGYTF,TRBJ1-2,TRBV5-6
CASSLASGGYEQYF,TRBJ2-7,TRBV12-3/TRBV12-4
CSARDLADTQYF,TRBJ2-3,TRBV20-1
CASSLEGTVFFENIQYF,TRBJ2-4,TRBV7-2
CSVGPGLTYGYTF,TRBJ1-2,TRBV29-1
CSVGDLAGGPDTQYF,TRBJ2-3,TRBV29-1
CASSLGLRGHEQYF,TRBJ2-7,TRBV7-2
CASSQGELNYEQYF,TRBJ2-7,TRBV4-1